This T cell receptor beta chain was observed in a study of cytotoxic CD8 clonotypes in ibrutinib-treated CLL. TCRdb's table, derived via immunoSEQ multiplex PCR, lists solely in-frame clones and lacks some. The sample consists of some 130,000 clones, 76% of them appearing once. Regarding this clone: What it binds is unknown.

Study-wide points: The public clonotypes identified were infrequent and showed contraction or stability on treatment. Clonality increased at ibrutinib response, then returned toward baseline at progression.

This CDR3 is 11 amino acids long. The V and J ends lost 4 bases and 7 bases respectively, with 10 bases between them. Germline-derived CDR1 and CDR2 are SQVTM and ANQGSEA. The sample was PBMCs, taken after 24 months of ibrutinib treatment. The TCR sequence derives from a human donor with chronic lymphocytic leukemia. This sequence joins TRBV29-1 and TRBJ1-2, with unresolved D. The chain's CDR3 is CSVGKLGGYTF. The CDR3 coding sequence is TGCAGCGTTGGGAAGCTGGGTGGCTACACCTTC.